This T cell receptor (beta chain) was recovered during a study of Tregs in tolerant kidney transplant recipients. The method was immunoSEQ multiplex PCR; TCRdb's version includes in-frame clones alone and lacks a portion of them. This listing includes roughly 50,000 clones. The source is a human donor who received a combined kidney and bone marrow transplant. The sequenced sample was CD4+ T cells from blood, obtained before the transplant.

Incomplete CDR3 DNA: TGCGCCAGCAGCTCGACGACAGATAAGATGGGCACC. This sequence encodes CASSSTTDKMGT. From start to end, the CDR3 is CASSSTTDKMGTIYF. The rearrangement links TRBV5-1 to TRBJ1-3, with D tentatively TRBD1 (5 bases). The CDR3 end lies 3 residues beyond the end of the read and is filled in from the germline J gene. The germline gives CDR1 SGHRS, CDR2 YFSETQ. The CDR3 loop spans 15 amino acids. Trimming shortened V by 3 bases and J by 9 bases, and 19 bases separated the two germline ends. Complete variable domain (other parts from reference TRBV5-1 and TRBJ1-3): KAGVTQTPRYLIKTRGQQVTLSCSPISGHRSVSWYQQTPGQGLQFLFEYFSETQRNKGNFPGRFSGRQFSNSRSEMNVSTLELGDSALYLCASSSTTDKMGTIYFGEGSWLTVV.